This TCR beta chain was recorded in a study of T cell changes during pregnancy in multiple sclerosis. The germline gives CDR1 LGHNA, CDR2 YSLEER. Germline trimming cut 2 bases from V and 3 bases from J; bases unmatched to any gene: 7. The CDR3 is made up of 16 amino acids. Method: immunoSEQ multiplex PCR; TCRdb's copy keeps in-frame clones and lacks some. Found here are 60,000 to 75,000 clones, roughly 93% of them singletons; the top ten hold roughly 1.5%. The J gene is TRBJ2-7, the V gene TRBV4-3; 10 bases agree with TRBD2. The receptor's source is a female donor with multiple sclerosis, enrolled in a pregnancy study. The material was peripheral blood, obtained in the third trimester of pregnancy. CDR3 residues: CASSQIAGTSVYEQYF. DNA of the CDR3: TGCGCCAGCAGCCAAATAGCCGGGACTAGCGTCTACGAGCAGTACTTC.